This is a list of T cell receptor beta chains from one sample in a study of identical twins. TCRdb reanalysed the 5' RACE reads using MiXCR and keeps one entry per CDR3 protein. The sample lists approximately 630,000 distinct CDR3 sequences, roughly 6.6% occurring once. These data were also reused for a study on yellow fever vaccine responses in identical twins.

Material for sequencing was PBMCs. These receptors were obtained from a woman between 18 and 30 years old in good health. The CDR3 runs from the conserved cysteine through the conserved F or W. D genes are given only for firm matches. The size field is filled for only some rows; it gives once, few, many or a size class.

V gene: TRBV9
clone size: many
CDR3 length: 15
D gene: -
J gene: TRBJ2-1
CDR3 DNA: TGTGCCAGCAGTTCATACAGCGGTCCCTACAATGAGCAGTTCTTC
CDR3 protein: CASSSYSGPYNEQFF

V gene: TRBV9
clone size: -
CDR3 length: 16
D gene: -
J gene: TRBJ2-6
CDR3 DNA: TGTGCCAGCAGCGGGACGGGGAACTCTGGGGCCAACGTCCTGACTTTC
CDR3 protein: CASSGTGNSGANVLTF

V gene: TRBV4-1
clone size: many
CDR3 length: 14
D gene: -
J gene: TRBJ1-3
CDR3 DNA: TGCGCCAGCAGCCGCTCCGCACCTGGAAACACCATATATTTT
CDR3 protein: CASSRSAPGNTIYF

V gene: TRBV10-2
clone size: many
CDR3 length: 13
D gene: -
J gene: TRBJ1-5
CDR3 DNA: TGCGCCAGCAGTGAGAGGATAGCACAGCCCCAGCATTTT
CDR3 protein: CASSERIAQPQHF

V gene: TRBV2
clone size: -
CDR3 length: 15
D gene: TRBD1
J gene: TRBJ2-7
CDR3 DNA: TGTGCCAGCAGTGGAGGGACAGGAGGAACCTACGAGCAGTACTTC
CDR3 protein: CASSGGTGGTYEQYF

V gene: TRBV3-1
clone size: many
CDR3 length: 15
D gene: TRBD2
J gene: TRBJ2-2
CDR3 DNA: TGTGCCAGCAGTCGTAGCGGGAGTTTTAGCGGGGAGCTGTTTTTT
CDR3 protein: CASSRSGSFSGELFF

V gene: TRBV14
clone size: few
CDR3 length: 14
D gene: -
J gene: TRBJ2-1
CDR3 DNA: TGTGCCAGCAGCCAAGTTCCAAGAGACACCGAGCAGTTCTTC
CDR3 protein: CASSQVPRDTEQFF

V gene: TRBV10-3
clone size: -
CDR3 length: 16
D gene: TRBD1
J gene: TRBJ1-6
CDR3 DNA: TGTGCCATCAGTGATCCGGTGACAGGGGATAATTCACCCCTCCACTTT
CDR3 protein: CAISDPVTGDNSPLHF

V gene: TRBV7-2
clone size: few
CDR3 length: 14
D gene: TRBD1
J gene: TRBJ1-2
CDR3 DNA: TGTGCCAGCAGCTCCGGGACAGGGGGTGCTGGCTACACCTTC
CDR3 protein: CASSSGTGGAGYTF

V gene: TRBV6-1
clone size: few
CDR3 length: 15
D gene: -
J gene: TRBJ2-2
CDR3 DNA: TGTGCCAGCAGTGGGAGTAGCGGAGCCACCGGGGAGCTGTTTTTT
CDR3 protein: CASSGSSGATGELFF

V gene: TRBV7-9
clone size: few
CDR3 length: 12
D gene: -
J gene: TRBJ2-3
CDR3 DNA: TGTGCTGCAAGTGGGTACACAGATACGCAGTATTTT
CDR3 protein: CAASGYTDTQYF